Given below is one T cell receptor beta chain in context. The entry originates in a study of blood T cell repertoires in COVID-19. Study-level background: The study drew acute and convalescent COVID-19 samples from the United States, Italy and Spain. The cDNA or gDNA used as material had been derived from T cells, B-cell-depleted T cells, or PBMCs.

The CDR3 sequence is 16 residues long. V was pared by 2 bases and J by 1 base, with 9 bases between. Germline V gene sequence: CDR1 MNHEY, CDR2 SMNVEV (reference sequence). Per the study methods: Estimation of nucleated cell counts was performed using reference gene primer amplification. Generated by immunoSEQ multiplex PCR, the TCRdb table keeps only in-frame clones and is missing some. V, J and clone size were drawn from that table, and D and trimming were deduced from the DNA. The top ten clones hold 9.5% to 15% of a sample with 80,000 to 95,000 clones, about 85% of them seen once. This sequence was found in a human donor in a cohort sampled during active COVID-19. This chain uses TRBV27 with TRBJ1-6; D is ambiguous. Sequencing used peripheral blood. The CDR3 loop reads CASSLEPTSYNSPLHF. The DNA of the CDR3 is TGTGCCAGCAGTTTAGAGCCCACTTCCTATAATTCACCCCTCCACTTT.